This passage covers 30 T cell receptor beta chains from one sample sequenced in a study of T cell repertoires in cytomegalovirus infection. TCRdb reanalysed the reads using MiXCR and keeps one entry per CDR3 protein. The table shows roughly 500,000 distinct CDR3 sequences, with more than 30% occurring only once. Their target antigens are unknown. Material: cultured PBMCs, obtained from culture after CMV antigen stimulation. These receptors came from a human donor in good health (CMV status not recorded). Some clones in this sample may be carry-over from other donors' samples.

This clonotype was seen more than once but under ten times. The chain is built from TRBV28 and TRBJ2-7; D not certain. CDR1 and CDR2 from the germline V gene are MDHEN and SYDVKM. The CDR3 contains 14 residues. The V end was cut by 10 bases, the J end by 3 bases, with 19 bases between. Here the CDR3 reads CATLDESRIYEQYF. CDR3 nucleotide sequence: TGTGCCACCCTCGACGAGAGTAGAATCTACGAGCAGTACTTC.

This clonotype was observed many times. The genes are TRBV7-8 and TRBJ1-1; D possibly corresponds to TRBD1 (5 bases). The CDR3 covers 16 residues. Germline assignment: CDR1 SGHVS and CDR2 FQNEAQ. Trimming pared 0 bases from V and 1 base from J, leaving 12 bases between. The CDR3: CASSLARNRGNTEAFF. The CDR3 coding sequence is TGTGCCAGCAGCTTAGCGCGAAATAGGGGGAACACTGAAGCTTTCTTT.

The genes are TRBV6-6 and TRBJ1-2; D gene unclear. Trimming pared 0 bases from V and 2 bases from J, leaving 7 bases between. The CDR3 has 14 residues. Germline assignment: CDR1 MNHNY and CDR2 SVGAGI (reference sequence). Here the CDR3 reads CASSYSGTNYGYTF. DNA for the CDR3: TGTGCCAGCAGTTACTCTGGAACGAACTATGGCTACACCTTC.

This clonotype was found many times. The chain is built from TRBV7-2 and TRBJ2-1; 8 bases align to TRBD2. Germline lookup yields CDR1 SGHTA and CDR2 FQGNSA. The CDR3 extends over 14 amino acids. Losses at the gene ends were 2 bases for V and 9 bases for J; bases not matched to a gene: 6. In DNA form, the CDR3 reads TGTGCCAGCAGCTTAAGCGGGAGAGCGGTTGAGCAGTTCTTC. It translates to CASSLSGRAVEQFF.

The chain links TRBV6-5 to TRBJ2-2; D perhaps matches TRBD1 (5 bases). This CDR3 comprises 13 residues. Trimming pared 2 bases from V and 7 bases from J, leaving 8 bases between. The V gene's germline CDR1 is MNHEY and CDR2 SVGAGI. This CDR3 reads CASSYQRGGELFF. As DNA, the CDR3 is TGTGCCAGCAGTTACCAAAGGGGCGGGGAGCTGTTTTTT.

This clonotype has a handful of counts. The limits of the CDR3 on the DNA are not certain, so only TCRdb's listed CDR3 is given. The chain is built from TRBV12-3 or TRBV12-4 and TRBJ1-5. From its first to its last residue, the CDR3 has 14 amino acids. Here the CDR3 reads CASSSSTGNQPQHF.

The genes are TRBV27 and TRBJ2-3; a possible D gene is TRBD2 (5 bases). In germline, CDR1 is MNHEY, CDR2 SMNVEV (reference sequence). The CDR3 has 17 residues. The V end lost 6 bases, the J end lost 2 bases, and 21 bases lay between the germline ends. For the CDR3, the DNA is TGTGCCAGCAGAAAACAAGGTGATAGCGACTACACAGATACGCAGTATTTT. Protein product: CASRKQGDSDYTDTQYF.

This chain links TRBV20-1 with TRBJ2-7, with 13 positions matching TRBD2. The V and J ends lost 6 bases and 4 bases, in that order; junction bases with no gene match: 6. Germline CDR1 is DFQATT and CDR2 is SNEGSKA (reference sequence). The CDR3 spans 14 residues. The DNA of the CDR3 is TGCAGTGCCATCGGGACTAGCGGGGTATACGAGCAGTACGTC. This codes for CSAIGTSGVYEQYV.

This clonotype was seen ten or more times. For the CDR3, the DNA is TGTGCCAGCAGCTTAAACAGCGGGGCCCGGGATACGCAGTATTTT. This codes for CASSLNSGARDTQYF. V gene TRBV7-2 combines with J gene TRBJ2-3; 7 positions agree with TRBD2. The CDR3 consists of 15 residues. Germline V gene sequence: CDR1 SGHTA, CDR2 FQGNSA. V was pared by 2 bases and J by 6 bases, with 8 bases of the junction left unmatched.

The J gene is TRBJ2-2, the V gene TRBV28; TRBD2 matches at 11 bases. Germline V gives CDR1 MDHEN, CDR2 SYDVKM. The V and J ends lost 6 bases and 4 bases, in that order; junction bases with no gene match: 4. The CDR3 has 15 residues. CDR3 region: CASSLLAGATGELFF. The CDR3 DNA reads TGTGCCAGCAGCCTACTAGCGGGAGCCACCGGGGAGCTGTTTTTT.

The chain combines TRBV20-1 with TRBJ1-5, with D unclear. The CDR3 has 15 residues. Trimming pared 2 bases from V and 6 bases from J, leaving 17 bases between. Germline assignment: CDR1 DFQATT and CDR2 SNEGSKA (reference sequence). This chain's CDR3 is CSARFGGVGGQPQHF. CDR3 DNA: TGCAGTGCTAGATTTGGCGGGGTCGGCGGTCAGCCCCAGCATTTT.

This clonotype was seen many times. The chain links TRBV7-2 to TRBJ2-7; D is ambiguous. Trimming cost V 2 bases and J 3 bases, with 5 bases left between them. Per the germline V gene, CDR1 is SGHTA and CDR2 is FQGNSA. The CDR3 runs to 12 residues. CDR3 DNA sequence: TGTGCCAGCAGCTTACACGGCTACGAGCAGTACTTC. It codes for CASSLHGYEQYF.

This chain uses TRBV7-8 with TRBJ1-5; possibly TRBD1 for D (6 bases). The germline V gene has CDR1 SGHVS and CDR2 FQNEAQ. The CDR3 loop spans 15 amino acids. Trimming cost V 3 bases and J 5 bases, with 14 bases left between them. The CDR3 bases are TGTGCCAGCAGCTTGGGGACAAGGGGAGATCAGCCCCAGCATTTT. This gives the protein CASSLGTRGDQPQHF. The full variable domain, with the rest looked up from reference TRBV7-8 and TRBJ1-5, is GAGVSQSPRYKVAKRGQDVALRCDPISGHVSLFWYQQALGQGPEFLTYFQNEAQLDKSGLPSDRFFAERPEGSVSTLKIQRTQQEDSAVYLCASSLGTRGDQPQHFGDGTRLSIL.

This clonotype has more than one count but fewer than ten. The V gene is TRBV7-2, the J gene TRBJ1-1; D gene ambiguous. Germline CDR1 reads SGHTA; CDR2 reads FQGNSA. V lost 5 bases and J 0 bases, leaving 4 bases between the germline ends. This CDR3 comprises 12 residues. The CDR3 DNA follows: TGTGCCAGCAGCATTCTGAACACTGAAGCTTTCTTT. It codes for CASSILNTEAFF.

V and J are TRBV28 and TRBJ1-2; D remains unclear. Germline lookup yields CDR1 MDHEN and CDR2 SYDVKM. The V gene lost 3 bases and the J gene lost 2 bases, with 16 bases spanning the gap. The CDR3 length is 16 residues. This CDR3 reads CASSLGRALRNYGYTF. DNA for the CDR3: TGTGCCAGCAGTTTGGGGAGGGCTCTTCGAAACTATGGCTACACCTTC.

V is TRBV7-2 and J is TRBJ2-3; the D is unclear. This CDR3 contains 15 residues. Trimming left V 7 bases short and J 2 bases short, with 16 bases between. Germline V CDR1 and CDR2: SGHTA, FQGNSA. CDR3 loop: CASTLGPGHTDTQYF. The CDR3 DNA follows: TGTGCCAGCACCCTAGGCCCGGGCCACACAGATACGCAGTATTTT.

This sequence joins TRBV28 and TRBJ1-2, with D unresolved. This CDR3 region has 13 residues. In germline, CDR1 is MDHEN, CDR2 SYDVKM. Trimming removed 1 base from V and 10 bases from J, with 13 bases in between. The CDR3 bases are TGTGCCAGCAGTTTATTGTCCGAGGTAGACTACACCTTC. It translates to CASSLLSEVDYTF.

The chain joins TRBV11-3 to TRBJ2-3, with TRBD2 identical over 11 bases. The trim removed 5 bases at V and 3 bases at J, leaving 7 bases unmatched. In germline, CDR1 is SGHNT, CDR2 YENEEA. The CDR3 runs to 16 residues. In DNA, the CDR3 is TGTGCCAGCAGCCGCACTAGCGGGAGTGTGACAGATACGCAGTATTTT. Encoded protein: CASSRTSGSVTDTQYF.

V is TRBV7-2 and J is TRBJ2-4, with D tentatively TRBD2 (6 bases). The V gene's germline CDR1 is SGHTA and CDR2 FQGNSA. CDR3 length: 15 amino acids. Trimming took off 0 bases at V and 8 bases at J, with 14 bases between the two ends. The CDR3, as DNA: TGTGCCAGCAGCTTAGCCGGGGGTAGTGGGGACATTCAGTACTTC. Residues: CASSLAGGSGDIQYF.

This clonotype was picked up a small number of times. The genes are TRBV5-1 and TRBJ2-7; D is unresolved. This CDR3 region has 14 residues. Trimming took off 1 base at V and 2 bases at J, with 10 bases between the two ends. The V gene's germline CDR1 is SGHRS and CDR2 YFSETQ. The chain's CDR3 is CASSLRGLPYEQYV. The CDR3, as DNA: TGCGCCAGCAGCTTGCGAGGTTTACCCTACGAGCAGTACGTC.

The chain employs TRBV5-4 and TRBJ2-7, with D possibly being TRBD1 (5 bases). The CDR3 loop spans 14 amino acids. V lost 0 bases to trimming and J lost 4 bases, with 11 bases between them. CDR1 and CDR2 (germline): SGHNT, YYREEE (reference sequence). DNA of the CDR3: TGTGCCAGCAGCTTGGTAAAGGGGCCATACGAGCAGTACGTC. Protein: CASSLVKGPYEQYV.

V gene TRBV7-9 combines with J gene TRBJ2-5, with D hard to call. This CDR3 contains 14 residues. V gave up 1 base and J gave up 4 bases, with 10 bases separating them. Germline CDR1 SEHNR, CDR2 FQNEAQ (reference sequence). The CDR3 protein is CASSLERLGETQYF. The CDR3 nucleotides are TGTGCCAGCAGCTTAGAGCGCCTCGGAGAGACCCAGTACTTC.

The rearrangement links TRBV4-1 to TRBJ2-1; D possibly corresponds to TRBD1 (6 bases). Trimming took 3 bases from V and 15 from J, leaving 18 bases between them. The CDR3 extends over 13 amino acids. Germline CDR1 MGHRA, CDR2 YSYEKL. DNA of the CDR3: TGCGCCAGCAGCCAGAACACCCGACAGGTGCGGTTCTTC. Translating it yields CASSQNTRQVRFF.

The chain combines TRBV27 with TRBJ2-2, with D perhaps matching TRBD1 or TRBD2 (5 bases each). The CDR3 loop spans 16 amino acids. Between the trimmed V and J ends, which lost 5 bases and 6 bases, there was a span of 19 bases. The germline V gene has CDR1 MNHEY and CDR2 SMNVEV (reference sequence). The CDR3 DNA is TGTGCCAGCAGTCGCCTGGGACCGAATTCTTCCGGGGAGCTGTTTTTT. Translating gives CASSRLGPNSSGELFF.

In this sample, this clonotype turned up many times. The chain employs TRBV7-2 and TRBJ2-3; TRBD1 or TRBD2 may be the D gene (5 bases each). Trimming shortened V by 1 base and J by 3 bases, and 11 bases separated the two germline ends. The CDR3 is made up of 15 amino acids. Germline assignment: CDR1 SGHTA and CDR2 FQGNSA. The CDR3 sequence is CASSLGRGTTDTQYF. In nucleotides, the CDR3 is TGTGCCAGCAGCTTAGGAAGAGGGACGACAGATACGCAGTATTTT. Complete variable domain (other parts from reference TRBV7-2 and TRBJ2-3): GAGVSQSPSNKVTEKGKDVELRCDPISGHTALYWYRQSLGQGLEFLIYFQGNSAPDKSGLPSDRFSAERTGGSVSTLTIQRTQQEDSAVYLCASSLGRGTTDTQYFGPGTRLTVL.

This clonotype was seen only once. This rearrangement joins TRBV7-9 to TRBJ2-5, with D perhaps assigned TRBD1 or TRBD2 (5 bases each). The germline CDR1 and CDR2 sequences are SEHNR and FQNEAQ (reference sequence). Trimming removed 5 bases from V and 7 bases from J, with 17 bases in between. There are 14 residues in the CDR3. The CDR3 DNA is TGTGCCAGCAGCGCCGGGACCATCTACGGGACCCAGTACTTC. It yields the protein CASSAGTIYGTQYF.

Concerning this clonotype: A read error may be the cause here, since a much bigger clone is one base away. DNA for the CDR3: TGTGCCAGCACCAACCGCGGGGAGGAAGCGAACACCGGGGAGCTGTTTTTT. This sequence encodes CASTNRGEEANTGELFF. The V and J genes are TRBV7-2 and TRBJ2-2; tentatively, D is TRBD2 (6 bases). The V gene's germline CDR1 is SGHTA and CDR2 FQGNSA. The V gene lost 7 bases and the J gene lost 0 bases, with 18 bases spanning the gap. The CDR3 is 17 amino acids.

This clonotype showed up just a few times. CDR3 residues: CASSFGTGFQPQHF. The CDR3, as DNA: TGTGCCAGCAGCTTCGGGACAGGGTTCCAGCCCCAGCATTTT. The chain uses TRBV7-9 and TRBJ1-5; the match to TRBD1 covers 9 bases. V lost 3 bases, J lost 7 bases, and 4 bases stayed unmatched. Looked up from germline, CDR1 is SEHNR and CDR2 is FQNEAQ (reference sequence). CDR3 length: 14 residues.

The CDR3: CASSYSGGRGGDTQYF. DNA for the CDR3: TGTGCCAGCAGTTACTCGGGCGGGAGGGGGGGCGATACGCAGTATTTT. The gene calls are TRBV6-5 and TRBJ2-3; 9 bases are a match to TRBD2. Germline-derived CDR1 and CDR2 are MNHEY and SVGAGI. This CDR3 comprises 16 residues. The V segment lost 0 bases and the J segment 6 bases; nucleotides outside the gene matches: 7.

There are many counts of this clonotype. The chain uses TRBV11-3 and TRBJ1-6; D not resolved. There are 18 residues in the CDR3. Germline lookup yields CDR1 SGHNT and CDR2 YENEEA. V was cut by 0 bases and J by 0 bases, with 12 bases left in between. This chain's CDR3 is CASSLDQTGSSYNSPLHF. The CDR3 DNA reads TGTGCCAGCAGCTTAGATCAAACCGGGAGCTCCTATAATTCACCCCTCCACTTT.